This entry lists 9 T cell receptor beta chains sequenced from one sample in a study of blood T cell repertoires in COVID-19. TCRdb's copy holds only in-frame clones and misses some; the assay was immunoSEQ multiplex PCR. The data hold a few thousand clones, with roughly nine tenths observed a single time. Sequencing was done on a sample of peripheral blood. The receptors derive from a human donor in a cohort sampled during active COVID-19.

The chain combines TRBV5-1 with TRBJ1-2; 8 bases match TRBD1. CDR1 is SGHRS, CDR2 YFSETQ, per germline. The CDR3 extends over 14 amino acids. V was pared by 4 bases and J by 3 bases, with 5 bases of the junction left unmatched. CDR3 protein: CASSIRTGYYGYTF. The CDR3, as DNA: TGCGCCAGCAGCATCAGGACAGGGTACTATGGCTACACCTTC.

The chain combines TRBV29-1 with TRBJ2-7, with 7 bases lining up with TRBD1. Germline trimming cut 0 bases from V and 0 bases from J; bases unmatched to any gene: 8. Germline values: CDR1 SQVTM, CDR2 ANQGSEA. The CDR3 is 16 amino acids. This chain's CDR3 is CSVEDRVRGFSYEQYF. CDR3 bases: TGCAGCGTTGAAGATCGGGTCAGGGGGTTCTCCTACGAGCAGTACTTC.

J is TRBJ1-4 and V is TRBV6-1, with D uncertain. The CDR3 contains 16 residues. Germline V gene lookup returns CDR1 MNHNS and CDR2 SASEGT. Trimming removed 0 bases at V and 5 bases at J, with 13 bases between. As DNA, the CDR3 is TGTGCCAGCAGTGAAGCCTACCTGGTTACGAATGAAAAACTGTTTTTT. Protein sequence: CASSEAYLVTNEKLFF.

The genes are TRBV4-1 and TRBJ2-3, with 10 positions matching TRBD2. Trimming cost V 2 bases and J 4 bases; bases outside gene matches: 6. Germline CDR1 reads MGHRA; CDR2 reads YSYEKL. The CDR3 length is 16 residues. The CDR3, as DNA: TGCGCCAGCAGCCAAATAGCGGGGGGACATTCAGATACGCAGTATTTT. The encoded protein is CASSQIAGGHSDTQYF.

The chain couples TRBV2 to TRBJ1-5, with TRBD1 matching 8 bases. CDR1 is SNHLY, CDR2 FYNNEI, per germline. The CDR3 has 17 amino acids. Trimming removed 6 bases from V and 0 bases from J; junction bases left unmatched: 10. CDR3: CASRATGDPNSNQPQHF. The CDR3 DNA follows: TGTGCCAGCAGGGCGACAGGGGACCCGAATAGCAATCAGCCCCAGCATTTT.

The V and J genes are TRBV4-1 and TRBJ2-1; tentative D call: TRBD1 (5 bases). The germline gives CDR1 MGHRA, CDR2 YSYEKL. V lost 3 bases and J lost 7, with 10 bases in between. There are 13 residues in the CDR3. DNA of the CDR3: TGCGCCAGCAGCCAGGTAAAGGGGAATGAGCAGTTCTTC. It encodes CASSQVKGNEQFF.

This chain uses TRBV9 with TRBJ1-2; no definite D call. Germline-derived CDR1 and CDR2 are SGDLS and YYNGEE. The CDR3 is 12 amino acids. Trimming shortened V by 0 bases and J by 6 bases, and 6 bases separated the two germline ends. CDR3 DNA: TGTGCCAGCAGCGTAGTGGAGCATGGCTACACCTTC. Encoded protein: CASSVVEHGYTF.

The CDR3 DNA reads TGTGCCAGCAGTGTAGGACAGGGGGCTTTTAATGAAAAACTGTTTTTT. Residues: CASSVGQGAFNEKLFF. This chain links TRBV25-1 with TRBJ1-4; TRBD1 aligns across 11 bases. Germline CDR1 is MGHDK and CDR2 is SYGVNS. V gave up 4 bases and J gave up 4 bases; unmatched junction bases: 5. The CDR3 covers 16 residues.

The chain has TRBV6-5 and TRBJ1-1, with 8 bases identical to TRBD1. V lost 2 bases and J lost 4; bases outside the gene matches: 3. Looked up from germline, CDR1 is MNHEY and CDR2 is SVGAGI. The CDR3 contains 14 residues. The CDR3 region is CASSYGQGGTEAFF. CDR3 DNA sequence: TGTGCCAGCAGTTACGGACAGGGAGGCACTGAAGCTTTCTTT.